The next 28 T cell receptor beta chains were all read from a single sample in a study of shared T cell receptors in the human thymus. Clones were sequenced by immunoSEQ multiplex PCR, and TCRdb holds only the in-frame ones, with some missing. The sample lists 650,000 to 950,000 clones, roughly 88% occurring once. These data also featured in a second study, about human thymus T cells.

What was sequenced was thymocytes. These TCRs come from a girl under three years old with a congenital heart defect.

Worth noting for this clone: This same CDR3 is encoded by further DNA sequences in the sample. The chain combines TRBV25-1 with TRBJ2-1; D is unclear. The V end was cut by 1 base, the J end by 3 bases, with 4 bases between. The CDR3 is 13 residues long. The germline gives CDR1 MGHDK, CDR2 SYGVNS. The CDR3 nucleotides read TGTGCCAGCAGTGAATCGGGCTACAATGAGCAGTTCTTC. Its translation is CASSESGYNEQFF.

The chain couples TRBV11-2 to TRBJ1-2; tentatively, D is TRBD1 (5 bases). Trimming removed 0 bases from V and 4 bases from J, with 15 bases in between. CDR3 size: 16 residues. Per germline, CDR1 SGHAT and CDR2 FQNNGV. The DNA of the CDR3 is TGTGCCAGCAGCTTAGACCCGCGATGGGGCAGCTATGGCTACACCTTC. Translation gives CASSLDPRWGSYGYTF.

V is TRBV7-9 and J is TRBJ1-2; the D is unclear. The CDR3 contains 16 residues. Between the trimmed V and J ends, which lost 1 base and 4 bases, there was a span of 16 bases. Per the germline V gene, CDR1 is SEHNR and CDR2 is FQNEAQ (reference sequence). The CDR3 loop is CASSLVRGLGSYGYTF. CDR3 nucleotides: TGTGCCAGCAGCTTAGTACGTGGGCTCGGCTCCTATGGCTACACCTTC.

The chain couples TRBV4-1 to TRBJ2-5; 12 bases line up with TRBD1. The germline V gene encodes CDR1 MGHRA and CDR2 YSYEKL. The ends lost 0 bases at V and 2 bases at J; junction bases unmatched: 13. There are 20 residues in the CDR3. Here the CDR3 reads CASSQDFRDRGRGGQETQYF. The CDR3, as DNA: TGCGCCAGCAGCCAAGATTTTAGGGACAGGGGGCGGGGGGGACAAGAGACCCAGTACTTC.

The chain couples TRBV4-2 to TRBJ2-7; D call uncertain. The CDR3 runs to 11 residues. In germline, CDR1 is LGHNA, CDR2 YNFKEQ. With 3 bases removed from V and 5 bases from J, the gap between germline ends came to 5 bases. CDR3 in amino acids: CASSHGHEQYF. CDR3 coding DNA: TGTGCCAGCAGCCATGGGCACGAGCAGTACTTC.

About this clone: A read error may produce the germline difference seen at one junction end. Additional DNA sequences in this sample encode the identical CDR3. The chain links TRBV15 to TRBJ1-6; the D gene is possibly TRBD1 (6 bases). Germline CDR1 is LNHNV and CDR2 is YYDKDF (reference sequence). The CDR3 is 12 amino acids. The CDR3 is CATGQHNSPLHF. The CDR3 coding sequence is TGTGCCACCGGACAGCATAATTCCCCCCTCCACTTT.

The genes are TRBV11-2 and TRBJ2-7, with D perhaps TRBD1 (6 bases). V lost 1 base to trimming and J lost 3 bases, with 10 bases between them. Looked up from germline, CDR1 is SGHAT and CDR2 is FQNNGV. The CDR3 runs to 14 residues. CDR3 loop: CASSLGTACYEQYF. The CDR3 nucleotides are TGTGCCAGCAGCTTAGGGACAGCTTGCTACGAGCAGTACTTC.

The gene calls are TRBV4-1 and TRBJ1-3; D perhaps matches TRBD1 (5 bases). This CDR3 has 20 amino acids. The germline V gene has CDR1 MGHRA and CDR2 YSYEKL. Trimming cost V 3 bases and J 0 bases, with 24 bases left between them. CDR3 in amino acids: CASSHLRGIPPRASGNTIYF. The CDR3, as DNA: TGCGCCAGCAGCCATCTGCGGGGCATTCCTCCTAGGGCCTCTGGAAACACCATATATTTT.

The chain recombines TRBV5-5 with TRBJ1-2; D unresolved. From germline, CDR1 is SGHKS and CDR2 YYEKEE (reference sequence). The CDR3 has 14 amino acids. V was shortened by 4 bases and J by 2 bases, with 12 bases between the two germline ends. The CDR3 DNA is TGTGCCAGCAGCCACTGGACTGAAAACTATGGCTACACCTTC. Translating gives CASSHWTENYGYTF.

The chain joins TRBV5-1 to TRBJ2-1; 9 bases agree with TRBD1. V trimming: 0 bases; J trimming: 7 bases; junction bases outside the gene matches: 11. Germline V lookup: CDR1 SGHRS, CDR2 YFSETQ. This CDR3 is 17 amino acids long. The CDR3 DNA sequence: TGCGCCAGCAGCTTGGCGAGCGACAGGGGGAATAGAAATGAGCAGTTCTTC. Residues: CASSLASDRGNRNEQFF.

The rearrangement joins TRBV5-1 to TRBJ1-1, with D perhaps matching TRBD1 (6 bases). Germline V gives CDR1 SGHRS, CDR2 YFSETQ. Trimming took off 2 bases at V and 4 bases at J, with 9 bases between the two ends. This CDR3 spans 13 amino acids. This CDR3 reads CASSLTGTTEAFF. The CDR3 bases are TGCGCCAGCAGCTTAACAGGGACCACTGAAGCTTTCTTT.

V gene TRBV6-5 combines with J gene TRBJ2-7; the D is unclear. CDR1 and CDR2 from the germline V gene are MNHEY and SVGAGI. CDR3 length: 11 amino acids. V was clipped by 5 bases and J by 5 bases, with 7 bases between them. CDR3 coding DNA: TGTGCCAGCAGTACTTCCAACGAGCAGTACTTC. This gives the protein CASSTSNEQYF.

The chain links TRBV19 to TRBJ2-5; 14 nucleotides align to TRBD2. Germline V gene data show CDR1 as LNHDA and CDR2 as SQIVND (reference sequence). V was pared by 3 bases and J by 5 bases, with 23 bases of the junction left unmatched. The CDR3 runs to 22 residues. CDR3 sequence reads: CASSIEPPGTSGGHQGSETQYF. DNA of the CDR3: TGTGCCAGTAGTATCGAACCACCTGGGACTAGCGGGGGACATCAAGGCAGTGAGACCCAGTACTTC.

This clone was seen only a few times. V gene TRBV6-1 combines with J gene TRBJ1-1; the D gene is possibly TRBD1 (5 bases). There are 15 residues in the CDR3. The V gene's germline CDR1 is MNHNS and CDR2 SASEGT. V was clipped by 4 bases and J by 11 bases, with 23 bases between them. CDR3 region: CASSASTDNLRHAFF. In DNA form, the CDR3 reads TGTGCCAGCAGTGCAAGTACGGACAACCTTCGGCATGCTTTCTTT.

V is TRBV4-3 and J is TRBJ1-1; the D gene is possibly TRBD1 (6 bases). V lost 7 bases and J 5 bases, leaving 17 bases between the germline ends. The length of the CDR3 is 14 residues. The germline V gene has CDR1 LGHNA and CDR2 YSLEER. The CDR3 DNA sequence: TGCGCCAGCACCTGGGGGGGCGGGAGGACTGAAGCTTTCTTT. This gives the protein CASTWGGGRTEAFF.

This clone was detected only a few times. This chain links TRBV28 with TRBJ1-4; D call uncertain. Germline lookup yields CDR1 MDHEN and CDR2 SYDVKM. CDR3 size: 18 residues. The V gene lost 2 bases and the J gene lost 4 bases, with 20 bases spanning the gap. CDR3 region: CASSLTPVIQDYNEKLFF. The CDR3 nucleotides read TGTGCCAGCAGTTTAACCCCAGTTATTCAGGACTATAATGAAAAACTGTTTTTT.

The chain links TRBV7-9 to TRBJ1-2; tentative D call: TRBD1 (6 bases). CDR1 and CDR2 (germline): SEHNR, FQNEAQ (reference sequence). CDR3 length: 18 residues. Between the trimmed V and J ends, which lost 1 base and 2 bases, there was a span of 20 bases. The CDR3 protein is CASSLDRADVLLNYGYTF. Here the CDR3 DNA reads TGTGCCAGCAGCTTAGACAGGGCAGACGTCCTACTGAACTATGGCTACACCTTC.

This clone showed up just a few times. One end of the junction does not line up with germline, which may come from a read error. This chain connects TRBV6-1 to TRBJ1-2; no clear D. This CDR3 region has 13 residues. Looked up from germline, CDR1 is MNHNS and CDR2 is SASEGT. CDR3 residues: CASSTDVDYGYTF. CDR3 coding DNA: TGTGCCAGCAGTACGGACGTGGACTACGGCTACACCTTC.

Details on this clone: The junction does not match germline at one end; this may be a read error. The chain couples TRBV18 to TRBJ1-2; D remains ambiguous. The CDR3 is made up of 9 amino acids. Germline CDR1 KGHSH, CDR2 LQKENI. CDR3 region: CASFPGFYF. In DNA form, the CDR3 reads TGTGCCAGCTTTCCAGGTTTCTACTTC.

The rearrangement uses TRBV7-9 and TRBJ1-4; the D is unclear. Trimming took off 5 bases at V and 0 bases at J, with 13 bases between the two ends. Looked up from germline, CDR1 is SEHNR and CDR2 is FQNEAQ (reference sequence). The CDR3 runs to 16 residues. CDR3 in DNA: TGTGCCAGCAGCGAACAGCGGACGGCAACTAATGAAAAACTGTTTTTT. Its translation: CASSEQRTATNEKLFF.

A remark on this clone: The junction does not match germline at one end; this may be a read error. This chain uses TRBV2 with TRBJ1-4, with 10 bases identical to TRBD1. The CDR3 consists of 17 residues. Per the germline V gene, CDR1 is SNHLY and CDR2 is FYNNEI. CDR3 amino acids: CASGDRDRGLTNEKLFF. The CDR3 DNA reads TGTGCCAGCGGTGACCGGGACAGGGGTTTGACTAATGAAAAACTGTTTTTT.

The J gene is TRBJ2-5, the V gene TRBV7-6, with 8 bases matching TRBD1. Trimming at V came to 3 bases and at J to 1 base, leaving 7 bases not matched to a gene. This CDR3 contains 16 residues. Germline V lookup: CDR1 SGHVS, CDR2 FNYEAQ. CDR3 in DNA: TGTGCCAGCAGCTTTCTTACCGGGACAGGCCAAGAGACCCAGTACTTC. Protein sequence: CASSFLTGTGQETQYF.

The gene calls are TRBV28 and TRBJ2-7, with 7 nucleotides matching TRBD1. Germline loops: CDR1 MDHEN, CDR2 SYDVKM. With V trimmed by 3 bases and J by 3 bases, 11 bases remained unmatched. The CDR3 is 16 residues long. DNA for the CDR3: TGTGCCAGCAGTTTTTCTATCCAGGGGGTGTGCTACGAGCAGTACTTC. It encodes CASSFSIQGVCYEQYF.

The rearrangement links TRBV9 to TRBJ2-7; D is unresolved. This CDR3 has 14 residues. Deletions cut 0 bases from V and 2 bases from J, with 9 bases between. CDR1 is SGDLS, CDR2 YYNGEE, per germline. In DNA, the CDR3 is TGTGCCAGCAGCGTAGCTGCGGCAGCCTACGAGCAGTACTTC. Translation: CASSVAAAAYEQYF.

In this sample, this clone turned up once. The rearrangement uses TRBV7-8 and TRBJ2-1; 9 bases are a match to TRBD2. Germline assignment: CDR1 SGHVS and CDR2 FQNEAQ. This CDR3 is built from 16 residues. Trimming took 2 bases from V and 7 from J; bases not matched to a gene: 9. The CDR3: CASSLSVAGDTNEQFF. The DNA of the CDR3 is TGTGCCAGCAGCTTATCCGTAGCGGGGGATACAAATGAGCAGTTCTTC.

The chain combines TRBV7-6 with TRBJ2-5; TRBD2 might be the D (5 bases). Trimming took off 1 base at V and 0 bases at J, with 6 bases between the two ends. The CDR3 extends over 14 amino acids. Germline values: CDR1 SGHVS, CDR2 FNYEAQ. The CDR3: CASSLDGDQETQYF. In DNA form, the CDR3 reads TGTGCCAGCAGCTTAGACGGGGACCAAGAGACCCAGTACTTC. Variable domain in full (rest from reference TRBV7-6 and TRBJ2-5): GAGVSQSPRYKVTKRGQDVALRCDPISGHVSLYWYRQALGQGPEFLTYFNYEAQQDKSGLPNDRFSAERPEGSISTLTIQRTEQRDSAMYRCASSLDGDQETQYFGPGTRLLVL.

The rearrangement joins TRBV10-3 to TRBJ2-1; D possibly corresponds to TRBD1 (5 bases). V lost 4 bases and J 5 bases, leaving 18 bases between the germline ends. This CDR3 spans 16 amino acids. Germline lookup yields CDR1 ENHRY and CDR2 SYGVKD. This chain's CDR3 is CAISGKGHGLDNEQFF. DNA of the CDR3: TGTGCCATCAGTGGTAAAGGACACGGCTTAGACAATGAGCAGTTCTTC.

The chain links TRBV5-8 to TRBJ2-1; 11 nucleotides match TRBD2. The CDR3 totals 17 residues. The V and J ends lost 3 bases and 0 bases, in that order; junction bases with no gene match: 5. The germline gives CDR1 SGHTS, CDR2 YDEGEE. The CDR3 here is CASSYYSGGASYNEQFF. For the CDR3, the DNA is TGTGCCAGCAGCTACTATAGCGGGGGGGCCTCCTACAATGAGCAGTTCTTC.